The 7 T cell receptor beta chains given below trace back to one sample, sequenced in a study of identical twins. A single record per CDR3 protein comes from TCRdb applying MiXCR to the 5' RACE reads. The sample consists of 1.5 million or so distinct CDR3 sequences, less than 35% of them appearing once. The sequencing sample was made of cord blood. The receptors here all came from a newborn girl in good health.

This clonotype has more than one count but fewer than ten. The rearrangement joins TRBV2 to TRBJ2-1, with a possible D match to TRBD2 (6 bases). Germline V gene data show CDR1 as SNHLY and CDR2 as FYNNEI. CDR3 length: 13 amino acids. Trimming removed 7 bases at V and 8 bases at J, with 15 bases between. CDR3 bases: TGTGCCAGCAACGGGGCCCGGAGGGATGAGCAGTTCTTC. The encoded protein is CASNGARRDEQFF.

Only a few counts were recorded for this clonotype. CDR3 in amino acids: CASSERTSGRLHTQYF. CDR3 in DNA: TGTGCCAGCAGCGAGAGGACTAGCGGGAGGTTACATACGCAGTATTTT. The genes are TRBV9 and TRBJ2-3, with 14 bases that match TRBD2. V dropped 3 bases and J dropped 7; count of bases not matched to a gene: 7. The CDR3 extends over 16 amino acids. The germline V gene encodes CDR1 SGDLS and CDR2 YYNGEE. The full variable domain, with the rest looked up from reference TRBV9 and TRBJ2-3, is DSGVTQTPKHLITATGQRVTLRCSPRSGDLSVYWYQQSLDQGLQFLIQYYNGEERAKGNILERFSAQQFPDLHSELNLSSLELGDSALYFCASSERTSGRLHTQYFGPGTRLTVL.

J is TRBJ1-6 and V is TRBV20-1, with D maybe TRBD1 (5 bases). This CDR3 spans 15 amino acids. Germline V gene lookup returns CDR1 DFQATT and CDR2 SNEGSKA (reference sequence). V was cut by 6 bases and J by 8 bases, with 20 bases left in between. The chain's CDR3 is CSARRAGMIDSPLHF. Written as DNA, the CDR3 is TGCAGTGCCAGGAGGGCAGGGATGATAGATTCACCCCTCCACTTT.

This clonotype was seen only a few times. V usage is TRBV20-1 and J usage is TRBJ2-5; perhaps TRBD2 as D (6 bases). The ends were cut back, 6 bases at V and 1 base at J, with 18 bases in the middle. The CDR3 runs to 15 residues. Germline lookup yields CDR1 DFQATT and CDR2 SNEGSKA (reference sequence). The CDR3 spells CSAPEPGLFQETQYF. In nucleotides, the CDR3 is TGCAGTGCGCCGGAACCGGGACTCTTCCAAGAGACCCAGTACTTC.

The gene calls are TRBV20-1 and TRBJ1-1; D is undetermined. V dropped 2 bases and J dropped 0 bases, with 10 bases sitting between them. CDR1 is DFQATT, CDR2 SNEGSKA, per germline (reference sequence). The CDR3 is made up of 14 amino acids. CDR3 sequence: CSARHTGMNTEAFF. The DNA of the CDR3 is TGCAGTGCTAGACACACTGGAATGAACACTGAAGCTTTCTTT.

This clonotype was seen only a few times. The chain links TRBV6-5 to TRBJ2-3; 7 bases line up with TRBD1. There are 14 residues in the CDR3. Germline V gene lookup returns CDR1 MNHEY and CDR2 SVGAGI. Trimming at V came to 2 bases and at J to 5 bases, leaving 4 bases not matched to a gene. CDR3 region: CASSYRGHGDTQYF. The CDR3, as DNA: TGTGCCAGCAGTTACAGGGGGCACGGAGATACGCAGTATTTT.

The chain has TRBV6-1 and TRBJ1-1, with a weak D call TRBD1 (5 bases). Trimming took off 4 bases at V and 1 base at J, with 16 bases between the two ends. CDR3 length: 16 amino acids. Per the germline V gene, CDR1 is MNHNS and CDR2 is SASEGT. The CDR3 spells CASSVQGETANTEAFF. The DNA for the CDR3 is TGTGCCAGCAGTGTTCAAGGGGAAACGGCGAACACTGAAGCTTTCTTT.